The T cell receptor (beta chain) under discussion was sequenced for a study of T-cell reconstitution after alpha-beta-depleted transplantation in children. Overall study results and limits: T-cell numbers and diversity one year post-transplant derived largely from freshly generated T cells. Surviving thymic progenitors and recipient T cells were the source of high TCRbeta diversity at day 60 in some patients.

The TCRbeta library was prepared with unique molecular identifiers. A single record per CDR3 protein comes from TCRdb applying MiXCR to the PCR reads. Counted here are around 800,000 distinct CDR3 sequences, about 15% occurring once; the ten biggest clones make up around 4.5%. Points on this clonotype: Its specificity is unknown.

V lost 4 bases to trimming and J lost 6 bases, with 12 bases between them. From germline, CDR1 is KGHDR and CDR2 SFDVKD. This CDR3 region has 14 residues. This specimen consisted of PBMCs, mostly from graft donor cells, obtained 360 days after TCRalphabeta/CD19-depleted stem cell transplant. This clonotype was sampled from a male patient between 10 and 17 years old who had a stem cell transplant for acute lymphoblastic leukemia, so the T cells may come from the graft donor. V is TRBV24-1 and J is TRBJ2-1, with D possibly called TRBD1 or TRBD2 (5 bases each). CDR3 loop: CATSEGTHSNEQFF. The DNA of the CDR3 is TGTGCCACCAGTGAAGGGACCCACAGCAATGAGCAGTTCTTC.